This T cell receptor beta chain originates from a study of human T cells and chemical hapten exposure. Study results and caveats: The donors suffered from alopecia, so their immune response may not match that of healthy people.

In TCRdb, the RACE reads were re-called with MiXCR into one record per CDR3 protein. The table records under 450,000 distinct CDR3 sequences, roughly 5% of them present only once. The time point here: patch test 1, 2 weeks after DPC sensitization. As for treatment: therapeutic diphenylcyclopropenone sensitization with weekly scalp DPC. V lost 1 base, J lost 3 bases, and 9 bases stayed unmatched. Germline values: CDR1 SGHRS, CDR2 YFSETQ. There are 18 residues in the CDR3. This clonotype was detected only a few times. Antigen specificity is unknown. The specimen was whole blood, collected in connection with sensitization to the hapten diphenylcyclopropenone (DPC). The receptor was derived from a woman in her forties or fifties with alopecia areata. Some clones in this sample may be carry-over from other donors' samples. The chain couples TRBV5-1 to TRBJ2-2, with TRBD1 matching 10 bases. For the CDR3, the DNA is TGCGCCAGCAGCTTGTCTTCCGGGGGACAGGGGTACACCGGGGAGCTGTTTTTT. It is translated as CASSLSSGGQGYTGELFF.